A selection of T cell receptor beta chains follows, all from one sample in a study of blood T cell repertoires in COVID-19. The protocol was immunoSEQ multiplex PCR, while the TCRdb copy is restricted to in-frame clones and leaves out a portion. Seen here are about 210,000 clones, approximately 85% observed once, and the top ten hold approximately 8%. The sample taken for sequencing was peripheral blood. The receptors here all came from a woman between 50 and 59 years old with active or convalescent COVID-19. CDR3s include the opening cysteine and the closing phenylalanine or tryptophan. D genes are given only for firm matches. Size values are once, few and many counts, or a class for expanded clones, and some rows have none.

TRBV6-1	.	TRBJ1-2	.	CASSEGPYNYGYTF	TGTGCCAGCAGTGAAGGCCCCTACAACTATGGCTACACCTTC
TRBV18	.	TRBJ2-2	.	CASSPAGAAGELFF	TGTGCCAGCTCACCAGCAGGGGCTGCCGGGGAGCTGTTTTTT
TRBV4-1	TRBD1	TRBJ1-5	.	CASSQVEGTVNQPQHF	TGCGCCAGCAGCCAAGTGGAAGGGACAGTCAATCAGCCCCAGCATTTT
TRBV14	TRBD2	TRBJ2-1	.	CASSQVGTSGGLVYNEQFF	TGTGCCAGCAGCCAAGTTGGGACTAGCGGGGGGTTAGTTTACAATGAGCAGTTCTTC
TRBV5-1	TRBD2	TRBJ2-5	.	CASSFQGSAGVQETQYF	TGCGCCAGCAGCTTTCAGGGGTCAGCGGGAGTACAAGAGACCCAGTACTTC
TRBV5-4	TRBD2	TRBJ2-2	.	CASRVGLAGFWNTGELFF	TGTGCCAGCAGAGTGGGACTAGCGGGGTTTTGGAACACCGGGGAGCTGTTTTTT
TRBV28	TRBD1	TRBJ2-5	.	CASSWPGQGGETQYF	TGTGCCAGCAGTTGGCCGGGACAGGGAGGGGAGACCCAGTACTTC
TRBV3-1/TRBV3-2	TRBD2	TRBJ2-3	.	CASSQRVTSGSQGSTDTQYF	TGTGCCAGCAGCCAAAGAGTGACTAGCGGGAGTCAAGGGAGCACAGATACGCAGTATTTT
TRBV27	.	TRBJ2-1	.	CASSLRDSNNEQFF	TGTGCCAGCAGTTTAAGGGACTCCAACAATGAGCAGTTCTTC
TRBV5-4	TRBD1	TRBJ2-5	once	CASTSRDRGKETQYF	TGTGCCAGCACCTCCCGGGACAGGGGGAAAGAGACCCAGTACTTC
TRBV2	.	TRBJ1-2	once	CASSGDRRGYGYTF	TGTGCCAGCAGTGGGGATAGGAGGGGCTATGGCTACACCTTC
TRBV5-4	TRBD2	TRBJ2-1	.	CASSLGTSVSFEQFF	TGTGCCAGCAGCTTGGGGACTAGCGTGAGCTTTGAGCAGTTCTTC
TRBV7-9	.	TRBJ1-6	.	CASSKESYNSPLHF	TGTGCCAGCAGCAAGGAGTCCTATAATTCACCCCTCCACTTT
TRBV7-9	TRBD1	TRBJ1-6	.	CASSNNQGAGSPLHF	TGTGCCAGCAGCAATAACCAGGGGGCTGGTTCACCCCTCCACTTT
TRBV6-5	.	TRBJ2-2	few	CASSYSIGANTGELFF	TGTGCCAGCAGTTACTCGATCGGTGCGAACACCGGGGAGCTGTTTTTT
TRBV19	TRBD2	TRBJ2-1	.	CASSRGASGSDEQFF	TGTGCCAGCTCCCGCGGGGCTAGCGGGAGCGATGAGCAGTTCTTC
TRBV27	TRBD2	TRBJ2-1	once	CASSLAGEKNEQFF	TGTGCCAGCAGCCTAGCGGGAGAAAAAAATGAGCAGTTCTTC
TRBV3-1/TRBV3-2	.	TRBJ1-4	.	CASSQDVPGDEKLFF	TGTGCCAGCAGCCAAGATGTGCCGGGGGATGAAAAACTGTTTTTT
TRBV5-4	TRBD2	TRBJ2-3	.	CASSPIAGASTDTQYF	TGTGCCAGCAGCCCTATAGCGGGGGCTAGCACAGATACGCAGTATTTT
TRBV19	.	TRBJ1-2	.	CASSKAAGAWNYGYTF	TGTGCCAGTAGTAAGGCAGCAGGGGCTTGGAACTATGGCTACACCTTC
TRBV5-1	.	TRBJ1-2	.	CASTPTGGTYGYTF	TGCGCCAGCACACCTACGGGGGGAACCTATGGCTACACCTTC
TRBV14	.	TRBJ1-1	few	CASSQFGGSATEAFF	TGTGCCAGCAGCCAATTCGGAGGGAGTGCCACTGAAGCTTTCTTT
TRBV6-5	TRBD1	TRBJ2-1	.	CASSYLDRTYNEQFF	TGTGCCAGCAGTTACTTGGACAGGACTTACAATGAGCAGTTCTTC
TRBV24-1	.	TRBJ2-2	.	CATMEGRSNTGELFF	TGTGCCACCATGGAAGGGAGATCGAACACCGGGGAGCTGTTTTTT
TRBV6-5	TRBD2	TRBJ2-5	.	CASSLMGLAGQETQYF	TGTGCCAGCAGTTTAATGGGACTAGCGGGGCAAGAGACCCAGTACTTC
TRBV4-1	.	TRBJ1-4	.	CASSQGQQGWEKLFF	TGCGCCAGCAGCCAAGGCCAACAGGGATGGGAAAAACTGTTTTTT
TRBV6-5	TRBD1	TRBJ1-5	.	CASSRGRWDNQPQHF	TGTGCCAGCAGTAGGGGGCGGTGGGACAATCAGCCCCAGCATTTT
TRBV5-6	.	TRBJ1-5	few	CASSRSSNQPQHF	TGTGCCAGCAGCCGGTCTAGCAATCAGCCCCAGCATTTT
TRBV28	.	TRBJ1-3	few	CASSKPRAGAGNTIYF	TGTGCCAGCAGTAAACCTAGAGCAGGGGCCGGAAACACCATATATTTT
TRBV28	.	TRBJ1-2	.	CASRSVFGYTF	TGTGCCAGCCGCTCGGTATTTGGCTACACCTTC
TRBV15	TRBD2	TRBJ2-4	.	CATSIGPGLAVDIQYF	TGTGCCACCAGCATAGGCCCGGGACTAGCTGTGGACATTCAGTACTTC
TRBV18	.	TRBJ2-7	once	CASSREPYEQYF	TGTGCCAGCTCACGGGAGCCCTACGAGCAGTACTTC
TRBV6-6	TRBD1	TRBJ2-1	.	CASGGQGYEQFF	TGTGCCAGCGGGGGACAGGGATATGAGCAGTTCTTC
TRBV5-5	.	TRBJ2-5	.	CASSLDEVQETQYF	TGTGCCAGCAGCTTGGACGAGGTCCAAGAGACCCAGTACTTC
TRBV19	TRBD1	TRBJ2-2	.	CASDRGGTGELFF	TGTGCCAGCGACAGGGGTGGCACCGGGGAGCTGTTTTTT